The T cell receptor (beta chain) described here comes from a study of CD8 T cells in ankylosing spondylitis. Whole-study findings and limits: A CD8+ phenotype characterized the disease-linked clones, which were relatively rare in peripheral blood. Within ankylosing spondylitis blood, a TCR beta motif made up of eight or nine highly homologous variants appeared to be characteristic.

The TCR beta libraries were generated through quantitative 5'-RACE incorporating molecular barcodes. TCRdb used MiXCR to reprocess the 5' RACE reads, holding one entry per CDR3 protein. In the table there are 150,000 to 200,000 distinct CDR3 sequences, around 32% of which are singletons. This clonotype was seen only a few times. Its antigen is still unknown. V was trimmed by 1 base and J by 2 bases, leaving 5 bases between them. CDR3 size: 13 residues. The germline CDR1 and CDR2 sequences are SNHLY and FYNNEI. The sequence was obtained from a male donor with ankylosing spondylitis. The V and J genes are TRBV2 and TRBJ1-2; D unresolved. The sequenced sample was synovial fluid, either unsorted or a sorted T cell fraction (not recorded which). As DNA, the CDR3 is TGTGCCAGCAGTGAAGACTTGAACTATGGCTACACCTTC. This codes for CASSEDLNYGYTF.